This passage covers 21 T cell receptor beta chains from one sample sequenced in a study of cytomegalovirus exposure and HLA in healthy donors. This PCR relied on a set of 60 Vbeta primers and 13 Jbeta primers. Repertoires were generated with immunoSEQ multiplex PCR, while TCRdb's copy carries only in-frame clones and drops some. The data show 150,000 to 200,000 clones, with more than 60% seen just once and about 7.7% held by the top ten. Sequences were obtained from PBMCs. The origin of the receptors is a woman in her 40s in good health and CMV-seropositive.

J is TRBJ1-1 and V is TRBV19; 9 bases are a match to TRBD1. CDR3 length: 15 residues. V lost 7 bases to trimming and J lost 4 bases; unmatched junction nucleotides: 10. The germline V gene has CDR1 LNHDA and CDR2 SQIVND (reference sequence). Here the CDR3 reads CASKVGTGGFTEAFF. CDR3 in DNA: TGTGCCAGTAAGGTGGGAACAGGGGGCTTCACTGAAGCTTTCTTT.

This chain connects TRBV28 to TRBJ2-1, with 13 bases lining up with TRBD2. Per germline, CDR1 MDHEN and CDR2 SYDVKM. J was trimmed by 13 bases and V by 3 bases; bases with no gene match: 6. This CDR3 region has 14 residues. CDR3 bases: TGTGCCAGCAGTTTCCGGACTAGCGGGAGTAGTCAGTTCTTC. As protein: CASSFRTSGSSQFF.

The V gene is TRBV19, the J gene TRBJ2-6; D call uncertain. The V gene's germline CDR1 is LNHDA and CDR2 SQIVND (reference sequence). The CDR3 is 15 amino acids. V lost 3 bases to trimming and J lost 0 bases, with 6 bases between them. In DNA form, the CDR3 reads TGTGCCAGTAGTATCCCCTCCTCTGGGGCCAACGTCCTGACTTTC. Protein sequence: CASSIPSSGANVLTF.

The V call is TRBV7-2, the J call TRBJ2-1, with D tentatively TRBD1 (6 bases). The CDR3 runs 16 residues. The germline V gene encodes CDR1 SGHTA and CDR2 FQGNSA. The V end lost 2 bases, the J end lost 5 bases, and 16 bases lay between the germline ends. CDR3 bases: TGTGCCAGCAGCTTATTGGGTGCAGGGGCAGACAATGAGCAGTTCTTC. This gives the protein CASSLLGAGADNEQFF.

The chain combines TRBV2 with TRBJ2-7; weak D call: TRBD1 (8 bases). Germline V lookup: CDR1 SNHLY, CDR2 FYNNEI. Trimming removed 6 bases from V and 7 bases from J, with 22 bases in between. There are 15 residues in the CDR3. The CDR3 region is CASRVRTGTMGEQYF. The CDR3 DNA follows: TGTGCCAGCAGAGTTCGGACAGGGACTATGGGGGAGCAGTACTTC.

This chain's CDR3 is CASSEPGDQPRGEQYF. The CDR3 DNA is TGTGCCAGCAGTGAGCCCGGCGACCAACCCCGGGGCGAGCAGTACTTC. The chain is built from TRBV2 and TRBJ2-7; TRBD2 is a possible D gene (5 bases). The CDR3 covers 16 residues. V lost 3 bases and J lost 6, with 21 bases in between. Germline CDR1 and CDR2: SNHLY and FYNNEI.

This rearrangement joins TRBV15 to TRBJ1-1; the D is unclear. This CDR3 comprises 15 residues. Per germline, CDR1 LNHNV and CDR2 YYDKDF (reference sequence). The germline V and J ends were trimmed by 3 bases and 0 bases, with 11 bases remaining between them. The CDR3, as DNA: TGTGCCACCAGCAGGGTGAGACACATGAACACTGAAGCTTTCTTT. Amino acids: CATSRVRHMNTEAFF.

The rearrangement links TRBV19 to TRBJ1-5, with D possibly TRBD1 on 6 matching bases. The V gene lost 9 bases and the J gene lost 4 bases, with 13 bases spanning the gap. CDR1 and CDR2 (germline): LNHDA, SQIVND (reference sequence). CDR3 length: 13 residues. CDR3 protein: CASSTGLNQPQHF. In DNA, the CDR3 is TGTGCCAGCTCTACAGGGTTGAATCAGCCCCAGCATTTT.

V and J are TRBV28 and TRBJ1-5; 8 positions match TRBD1. Unmatched junction bases numbered 7, after V lost 4 bases and J lost 2 bases. From germline, CDR1 is MDHEN and CDR2 SYDVKM. CDR3 length equals 16 residues. The CDR3 bases are TGTGCCAGCAGTTCAAACAGGGGGGGAGGCAATCAGCCCCAGCATTTT. Encoded protein: CASSSNRGGGNQPQHF.

Worth noting for this clone: A junction boundary mismatches the germline segment, possibly from a read error. The V call is TRBV7-7, the J call TRBJ2-7, with TRBD1 identical over 9 bases. Looked up from germline, CDR1 is SSHAT and CDR2 is FNYEAQ (reference sequence). The CDR3 contains 13 residues. CDR3 residues: CASSLDRGNEQYF. The CDR3 DNA reads TGTGCTAGCAGCTTAGACAGGGGGAACGAGCAGTACTTC.

V gene TRBV9 combines with J gene TRBJ2-3; 13 bases are shared with TRBD2. The germline gives CDR1 SGDLS, CDR2 YYNGEE. The CDR3 covers 17 residues. V was pared by 4 bases and J by 4 bases, with 9 bases of the junction left unmatched. For the CDR3, the DNA is TGTGCCAGCAGCCCCCGCCTGACTAGCGGGGGGTCAGATACGCAGTATTTT. Its translation is CASSPRLTSGGSDTQYF. The whole variable domain, remainder taken from reference TRBV9 and TRBJ2-3, is DSGVTQTPKHLITATGQRVTLRCSPRSGDLSVYWYQQSLDQGLQFLIQYYNGEERAKGNILERFSAQQFPDLHSELNLSSLELGDSALYFCASSPRLTSGGSDTQYFGPGTRLTVL.

This chain connects TRBV23-1 to TRBJ2-5; TRBD2 matches at 7 bases. TRBV23-1 is classed as an ORF, of uncertain function. This CDR3 region has 18 residues. V shed 0 bases and J 0 bases; nucleotides not matched to a gene: 10. The DNA for the CDR3 is TGCGCCAGCAGTCAATCGCGGCTAGCGGAACCGTACCAAGAGACCCAGTACTTC. Translating it yields CASSQSRLAEPYQETQYF.

The chain combines TRBV4-2 with TRBJ2-3; TRBD2 is a possible D gene (6 bases). V lost 2 bases, J lost 0 bases, and 9 bases lay in between. The germline V gene has CDR1 LGHNA and CDR2 YNFKEQ. The length of the CDR3 is 15 residues. The CDR3 loop reads CASSQRDSSTDTQYF. In nucleotides, the CDR3 is TGTGCCAGCAGCCAAAGGGACTCCAGCACAGATACGCAGTATTTT.

J is TRBJ1-1 and V is TRBV7-3; D might be TRBD1 (5 bases). The CDR3 covers 12 residues. Trimming shortened V by 5 bases and J by 6 bases, and 10 bases separated the two germline ends. Germline CDR1 reads SGHTA; CDR2 reads FQGTGA. The CDR3 sequence is CASSPGGSEAFF. In DNA form, the CDR3 reads TGTGCCAGCAGCCCCGGGGGGTCTGAAGCTTTCTTT.

This sequence joins TRBV6-1 and TRBJ2-3; perhaps TRBD2 as D (6 bases). V was pared by 2 bases and J by 6 bases, with 21 bases between. The CDR3 has 17 residues. Germline V gives CDR1 MNHNS, CDR2 SASEGT. The CDR3 region has the DNA TGTGCCAGCAGTGAAATCGCGGGGAATTCTATCAGGGATACGCAGTATTTT. Translation: CASSEIAGNSIRDTQYF.

The chain is built from TRBV14 and TRBJ2-1; 7 positions agree with TRBD1. The germline V gene encodes CDR1 SGHDN and CDR2 FVKESK. With V trimmed by 8 bases and J by 0 bases, 4 bases remained unmatched. The CDR3 has 14 amino acids. In DNA form, the CDR3 reads TGTGCCAGCGGCAGGGGGAGCTCCTACAATGAGCAGTTCTTC. Encoded protein: CASGRGSSYNEQFF.

V gene TRBV2 combines with J gene TRBJ2-1, with TRBD2 matching 11 bases. J lost 4 bases, V lost 4 bases, and 6 bases had no gene match. Germline CDR1 is SNHLY and CDR2 is FYNNEI. CDR3 length: 16 amino acids. CDR3 bases: TGTGCCAGCAGTGTTGGTAGCGGGAGGGCTTACAATGAGCAGTTCTTC. As protein: CASSVGSGRAYNEQFF. Drawing the rest from reference TRBV2 and TRBJ2-1, the complete variable domain is EPEVTQTPSHQVTQMGQEVILRCVPISNHLYFYWYRQILGQKVEFLVSFYNNEISEKSEIFDDQFSVERPDGSNFTLKIRSTKLEDSAMYFCASSVGSGRAYNEQFFGPGTRLTVL.

The V call is TRBV4-1, the J call TRBJ2-3; possible D gene TRBD2, 5 bases. The CDR3 runs 18 residues. V dropped 0 bases and J dropped 0 bases, with 16 bases sitting between them. Germline lookup yields CDR1 MGHRA and CDR2 YSYEKL. The CDR3 reads CASSQDYRPGGSTDTQYF. The DNA of the CDR3 is TGCGCCAGCAGCCAAGATTACCGCCCGGGCGGGAGCACAGATACGCAGTATTTT.

This clone was counted only a few times. CDR3 in DNA: TGTGCCAGCAGCTTAGCTCGGGGCATCGGAGGGTCCGGGGAGCTGTTTTTT. It codes for CASSLARGIGGSGELFF. The chain joins TRBV11-2 to TRBJ2-2, with D perhaps TRBD2 (6 bases). Germline CDR1 and CDR2: SGHAT and FQNNGV. Trimming cost V 1 base and J 6 bases, with 18 bases left between them. CDR3 size: 17 residues.

The V gene is TRBV5-4, the J gene TRBJ2-7, with D perhaps TRBD1 (6 bases). V was shortened by 0 bases and J by 5 bases, with 15 bases between the two germline ends. The CDR3 spans 15 residues. CDR1 is SGHNT, CDR2 YYREEE, per germline (reference sequence). The chain's CDR3 is CASSLAVTGGDEQYF. The CDR3 DNA sequence: TGTGCCAGCAGCTTGGCGGTGACAGGAGGCGACGAGCAGTACTTC.

The rearrangement links TRBV2 to TRBJ2-1; 7 bases map to TRBD2. The germline V gene has CDR1 SNHLY and CDR2 FYNNEI. V lost 3 bases and J lost 0; bases outside the gene matches: 2. There are 15 residues in the CDR3. CDR3 region: CASSDSGGSYNEQFF. Here the CDR3 DNA reads TGTGCCAGCAGTGACTCGGGGGGCTCCTACAATGAGCAGTTCTTC.